The 16 T cell receptor beta chains listed next were all sequenced from one sample in a study of identical twins (dated by TCRdb to about 2016). The library was built by means of 5' RACE. Sequencing used an Illumina HiSeq 2000. Using fastp trimming at Q25 and MiXCR clonotype assembly, TCRdb reanalyzed the public sequencing data and kept in-frame beta chains. Identical CDR3 proteins give one entry, which carries the most common genes and DNA. In all, the sample holds around 450,000 distinct CDR3 sequences, and around 14% of those were seen once. The ten largest clonotypes hold roughly 0.5% of the sample. The data were also submitted as part of a second study, on yellow fever vaccine responses in identical twins.

The sequenced sample consisted of CD4+ T cells sorted from blood. The receptor source for this set is a woman aged 18 to 35 in good health.

In its sample, this clonotype was seen a few times. The rearrangement uses TRBV7-2 and TRBJ2-1; 8 bases match TRBD1. CDR1 SGHTA and CDR2 FQGNSA come from the germline V gene. This CDR3 has 14 amino acids. J gave up 8 bases and V 5 bases, and 8 bases lay outside the gene matches. CDR3 in amino acids: CASSAADRADEQFF. CDR3 DNA: TGTGCCAGCAGCGCAGCGGACAGGGCGGATGAGCAGTTCTTC.

In its sample, this clonotype was seen a few times. The V and J genes are TRBV12-3 or TRBV12-4 and TRBJ2-2; 7 bases agree with TRBD2. The CDR3 consists of 16 residues. The V gene end was trimmed by 1 base and the J gene end by 2 bases; junction bases not matched to a gene: 4. This chain's CDR3 is CASSLGSGVNTGELFF. CDR3 nucleotide sequence: TGTGCCAGCAGTTTAGGAAGCGGGGTCAACACCGGGGAGCTGTTTTTT.

This clonotype was counted a few times. The chain uses TRBV19 and TRBJ2-1; D is unresolved. This CDR3 has 17 residues. Trimming took 0 bases from V and 0 from J, leaving 12 bases between them. Germline-derived CDR1 and CDR2 are LNHDA and SQIVND (reference sequence). The CDR3 DNA follows: TGTGCCAGTAGTATAGAACTCCGGCTCAGCTCCTACAATGAGCAGTTCTTC. This sequence encodes CASSIELRLSSYNEQFF.

V is TRBV19 and J is TRBJ2-1; tentatively, D is TRBD2 (5 bases). This CDR3 comprises 13 residues. Germline V CDR1 and CDR2: LNHDA, SQIVND (reference sequence). V lost 6 bases, J lost 10 bases, and 16 bases lay in between. The DNA of the CDR3 is TGTGCCAGTAGACAACACGCGGGTGTGGAGCAGTTCTTC. Translating gives CASRQHAGVEQFF.

V and J are TRBV20-1 and TRBJ2-3, with a tentative D call TRBD1 (6 bases). Trimming shortened V by 5 bases and J by 3 bases, and 18 bases separated the two germline ends. Per germline, CDR1 DFQATT and CDR2 SNEGSKA (reference sequence). This CDR3 has 15 amino acids. The CDR3 nucleotides read TGCAGTGCTTCCGAAAGATCACAGGGAACAGATACGCAGTATTTT. Protein product: CSASERSQGTDTQYF.

This chain connects TRBV20-1 to TRBJ1-2; no clear D gene. The CDR3 is made up of 11 amino acids. In germline, CDR1 is DFQATT, CDR2 SNEGSKA (reference sequence). The V gene lost 4 bases and the J gene lost 3 bases, with 6 bases spanning the gap. The CDR3 here is CSAKRDYGYTF. CDR3 nucleotides: TGCAGTGCTAAACGGGACTATGGCTACACCTTC.

This clonotype appeared many times. The V gene is TRBV12-3 or TRBV12-4, the J gene TRBJ2-1, with TRBD1 identical over 9 bases. J gave up 4 bases and V 6 bases, and 7 bases lay outside the gene matches. The CDR3 runs to 15 residues. In DNA form, the CDR3 reads TGTGCCAGCAGCAGTGGGACAGGGATATACAATGAGCAGTTCTTC. Translated: CASSSGTGIYNEQFF.

J is TRBJ2-2 and V is TRBV12-5; TRBD1 matches at 7 bases. The CDR3 has 17 residues. Germline CDR1 is LGHNT and CDR2 is FRNRAP. With 0 bases clipped from V and 4 bases from J, the junction kept 8 bases outside the gene matches. The CDR3 DNA follows: TGTGCTAGTGGTTTGGTAAAGAAAGACAGGGCCACCGGGGAGCTGTTTTTT. The encoded protein is CASGLVKKDRATGELFF.

This clonotype was picked up many times. For the CDR3, the DNA is TGTGCCAGCAGCTTCTCAGGGATTGGCGAGCAGTACTTC. Protein sequence: CASSFSGIGEQYF. V and J are TRBV7-9 and TRBJ2-7, with D possibly being TRBD1 (5 bases). V lost 3 bases and J lost 6, with 12 bases in between. The CDR3 sequence is 13 residues long. The germline V gene encodes CDR1 SEHNR and CDR2 FQNEAQ (reference sequence).

The rearrangement uses TRBV2 and TRBJ2-3, with D unresolved. The CDR3 consists of 12 residues. Per the germline V gene, CDR1 is SNHLY and CDR2 is FYNNEI. Trimming stripped 5 bases from V and 3 bases from J, with 6 bases between. The CDR3 DNA is TGTGCCAGCAGTAATCCGACAGATACGCAGTATTTT. This codes for CASSNPTDTQYF.

This clonotype occurred a few times. This sequence joins TRBV6-1 and TRBJ2-4; D might be TRBD2 (5 bases). This CDR3 comprises 15 residues. Germline loops: CDR1 MNHNS, CDR2 SASEGT. V was cut by 0 bases and J by 9 bases, with 15 bases left in between. DNA of the CDR3: TGTGCCAGCAGTGAAGCCGGGAAGGCCGTGGGCATTCAGTACTTC. Amino acid sequence: CASSEAGKAVGIQYF.

The rearrangement joins TRBV6-2 or TRBV6-3 to TRBJ2-2; maybe TRBD2 (5 bases). The CDR3 covers 15 residues. The V gene's germline CDR1 is MNHEY and CDR2 SVGEGT. V lost 0 bases and J lost 4, with 9 bases in between. For the CDR3, the DNA is TGTGCCAGCAGTTACTCGAGGGTTATCACCGGGGAGCTGTTTTTT. Residues: CASSYSRVITGELFF.

This clonotype was found many times. This sequence joins TRBV3-1 and TRBJ2-5; the match to TRBD2 covers 15 bases. The CDR3 extends over 16 amino acids. Per the germline V gene, CDR1 is LGHDT and CDR2 is YNNKEL (reference sequence). V was pared by 5 bases and J by 1 base, with 2 bases of the junction left unmatched. In nucleotides, the CDR3 is TGTGCCAGCAGCAGGGGACTAGCGGGGGGCCAAGAGACCCAGTACTTC. It codes for CASSRGLAGGQETQYF.

V is TRBV2 and J is TRBJ2-3, with 7 bases that match TRBD2. This CDR3 has 15 residues. Germline V gene data show CDR1 as SNHLY and CDR2 as FYNNEI. The V and J ends lost 3 bases and 0 bases, in that order; junction bases with no gene match: 3. The CDR3 is CASSDPGRSTDTQYF. CDR3 coding DNA: TGTGCCAGCAGTGATCCCGGGAGGAGCACAGATACGCAGTATTTT.

In this sample, this clonotype turned up a few times. The CDR3 nucleotides are TGTGCCAGCAGTGACACTAGCGGGAGGTCAGATACGCAGTATTTT. Protein sequence: CASSDTSGRSDTQYF. This rearrangement joins TRBV25-1 to TRBJ2-3, with 12 nucleotides matching TRBD2. The J segment lost 4 bases and the V segment lost 3 bases, leaving 2 bases of the junction unmatched. This CDR3 region has 15 residues. Looked up from germline, CDR1 is MGHDK and CDR2 is SYGVNS. The complete variable domain, with remaining parts taken from reference TRBV25-1 and TRBJ2-3, reads EADIYQTPRYLVIGTGKKITLECSQTMGHDKMYWYQQDPGMELHLIHYSYGVNSTEKGDLSSESTVSRIRTEHFPLTLESARPSHTSQYLCASSDTSGRSDTQYFGPGTRLTVL.

This chain joins TRBV7-2 and TRBJ2-4; 12 nucleotides agree with TRBD2. The germline CDR1 and CDR2 sequences are SGHTA and FQGNSA. The ends lost 0 bases at V and 12 bases at J; junction bases unmatched: 12. This CDR3 has 17 residues. The CDR3 coding sequence is TGTGCCAGCAGCTTAGCTGCTAGCGGGGGGGGTAGAGCGGCTCAGTACTTC. Protein sequence: CASSLAASGGGRAAQYF. Full variable domain (remainder filled in from reference TRBV7-2 and TRBJ2-4): GAGVSQSPSNKVTEKGKDVELRCDPISGHTALYWYRQSLGQGLEFLIYFQGNSAPDKSGLPSDRFSAERTGGSVSTLTIQRTQQEDSAVYLCASSLAASGGGRAAQYFGAGTRLSVL.